Included here is one T cell receptor (beta chain) sequence, with context. V shed 7 bases and J shed 1 base, with 10 bases lying between them. The CDR3 extends over 13 amino acids. This entry is derived from a study of blood T cell repertoires in COVID-19. Whole-study context: Donors in the United States, Italy and Spain gave samples during acute or convalescent COVID-19. PBMCs, B-cell-depleted T cells, or T cells provided the cDNA or gDNA that made up the material.

Per the original data handling: Researchers report that nucleated cell counts were estimated from reference gene primer amplification. TCRdb's table, derived via immunoSEQ multiplex PCR, lists solely in-frame clones and lacks some. D and trimming come from the DNA, and the V and J calls and clone size come from that table. The sample has about 170,000 clones; roughly 80% are singletons. The sequence derives from a woman aged 70-85 years with COVID-19, enrolled during active disease. The V gene is TRBV12-3 or TRBV12-4, the J gene TRBJ1-1; D unresolved. Sequencing used peripheral blood. The CDR3 DNA reads TGTGCCAGCACCCGAGGGAGGAACACTGAAGCTTTCTTT. This encodes CASTRGRNTEAFF.